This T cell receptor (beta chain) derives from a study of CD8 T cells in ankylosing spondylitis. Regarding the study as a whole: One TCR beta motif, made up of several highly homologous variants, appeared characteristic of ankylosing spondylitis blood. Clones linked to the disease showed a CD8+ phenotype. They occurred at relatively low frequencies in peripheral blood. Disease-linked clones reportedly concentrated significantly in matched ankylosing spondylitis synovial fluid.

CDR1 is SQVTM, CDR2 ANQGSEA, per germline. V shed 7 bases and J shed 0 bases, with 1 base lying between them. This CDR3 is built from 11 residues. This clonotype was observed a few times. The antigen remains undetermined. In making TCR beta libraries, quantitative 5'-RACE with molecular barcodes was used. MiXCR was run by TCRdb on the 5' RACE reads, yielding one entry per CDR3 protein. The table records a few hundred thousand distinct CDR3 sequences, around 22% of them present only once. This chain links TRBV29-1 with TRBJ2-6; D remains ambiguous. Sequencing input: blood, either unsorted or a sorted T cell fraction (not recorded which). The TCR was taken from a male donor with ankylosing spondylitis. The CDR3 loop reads CSASGANVLTF. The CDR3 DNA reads TGCAGCGCCTCTGGGGCCAACGTCCTGACTTTC.